The clone carrying this TCR beta chain was detected only a few times. This record comes from a study of blood T cell repertoires in COVID-19. Study-wide context: Italy, Spain and the United States were the sources of the convalescent and acute COVID-19 samples.

Clones were read by immunoSEQ multiplex PCR, and TCRdb kept only the in-frame ones, dropping some. Counted here are roughly 130,000 clones, over 80% occurring once; the ten biggest clones make up approximately 8.9%. The germline V gene encodes CDR1 SGHRS and CDR2 YFSETQ. V gave up 0 bases and J gave up 4 bases, with 13 bases separating them. The CDR3 has 15 amino acids. The source of this sequence is a man aged 25 to 45 with COVID-19, enrolled during active disease. Sequenced: peripheral blood. The chain joins TRBV5-1 to TRBJ1-2; D is perhaps TRBD1 (5 bases). In DNA, the CDR3 is TGCGCCAGCAGCTTGGGAACAGGCCCCGGCTATGGCTACACCTTC. It translates to CASSLGTGPGYGYTF.